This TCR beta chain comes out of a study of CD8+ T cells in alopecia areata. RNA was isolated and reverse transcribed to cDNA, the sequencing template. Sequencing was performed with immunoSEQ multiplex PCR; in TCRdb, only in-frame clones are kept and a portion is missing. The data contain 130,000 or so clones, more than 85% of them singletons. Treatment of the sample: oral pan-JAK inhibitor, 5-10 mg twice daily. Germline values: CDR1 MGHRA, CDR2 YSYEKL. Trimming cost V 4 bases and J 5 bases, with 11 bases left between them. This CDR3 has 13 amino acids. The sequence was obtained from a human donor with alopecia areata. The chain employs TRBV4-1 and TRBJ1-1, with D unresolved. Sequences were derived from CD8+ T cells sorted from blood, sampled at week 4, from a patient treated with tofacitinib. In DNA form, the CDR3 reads TGCGCCAGCAGCCCTCTCCGGGGAACTGAAGCTTTCTTT. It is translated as CASSPLRGTEAFF.